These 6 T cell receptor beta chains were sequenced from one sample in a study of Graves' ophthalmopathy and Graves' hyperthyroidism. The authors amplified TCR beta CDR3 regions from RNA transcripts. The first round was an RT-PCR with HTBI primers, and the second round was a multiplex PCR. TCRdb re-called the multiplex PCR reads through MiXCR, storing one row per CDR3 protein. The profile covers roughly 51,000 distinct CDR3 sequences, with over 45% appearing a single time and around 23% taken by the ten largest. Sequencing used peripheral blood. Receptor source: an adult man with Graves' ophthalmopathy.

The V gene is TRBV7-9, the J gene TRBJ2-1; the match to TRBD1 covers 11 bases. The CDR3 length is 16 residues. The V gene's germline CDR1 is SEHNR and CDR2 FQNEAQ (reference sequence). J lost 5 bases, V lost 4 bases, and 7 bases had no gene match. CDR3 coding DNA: TGTGCCAGCAGCTCTTGGACAGGGGGCTCGGACAATGAGCAGTTCTTC. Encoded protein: CASSSWTGGSDNEQFF.

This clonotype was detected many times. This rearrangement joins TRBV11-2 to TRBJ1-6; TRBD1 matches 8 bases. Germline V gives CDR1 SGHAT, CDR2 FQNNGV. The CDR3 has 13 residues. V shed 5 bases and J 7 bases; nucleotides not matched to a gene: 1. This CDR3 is CASSDRGNSPLHF. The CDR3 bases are TGTGCCAGCAGCGACAGGGGAAATTCACCCCTCCACTTT.

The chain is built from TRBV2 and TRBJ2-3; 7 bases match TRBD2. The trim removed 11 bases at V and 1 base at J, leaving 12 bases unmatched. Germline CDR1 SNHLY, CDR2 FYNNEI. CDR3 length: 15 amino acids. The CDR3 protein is CALQPGGFGTDTQYF. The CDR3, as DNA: TGTGCCTTACAACCGGGGGGATTCGGCACAGATACGCAGTATTTT.

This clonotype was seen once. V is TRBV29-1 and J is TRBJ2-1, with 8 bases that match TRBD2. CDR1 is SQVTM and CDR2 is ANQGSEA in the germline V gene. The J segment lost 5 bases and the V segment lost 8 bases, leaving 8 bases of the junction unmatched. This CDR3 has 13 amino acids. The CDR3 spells CSLTSGGNNEQFF. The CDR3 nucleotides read TGCAGCTTAACGAGCGGGGGTAACAATGAGCAGTTCTTC.

CDR3 loop: CASSEGGESGELFF. The CDR3 region has the DNA TGTGCCAGCAGTGAAGGAGGAGAATCTGGGGAGCTGTTTTTT. This chain links TRBV6-5 with TRBJ2-2; a weak D match, TRBD2 (5 bases). This CDR3 region has 14 residues. Looked up from germline, CDR1 is MNHEY and CDR2 is SVGAGI. The ends were cut back, 5 bases at V and 8 bases at J, with 15 bases in the middle.

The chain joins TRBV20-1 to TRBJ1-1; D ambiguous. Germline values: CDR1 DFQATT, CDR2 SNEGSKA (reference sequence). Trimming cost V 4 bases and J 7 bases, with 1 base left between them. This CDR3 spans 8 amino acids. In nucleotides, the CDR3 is TGCAGTGCTAATGAAGCTTTCTTT. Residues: CSANEAFF.